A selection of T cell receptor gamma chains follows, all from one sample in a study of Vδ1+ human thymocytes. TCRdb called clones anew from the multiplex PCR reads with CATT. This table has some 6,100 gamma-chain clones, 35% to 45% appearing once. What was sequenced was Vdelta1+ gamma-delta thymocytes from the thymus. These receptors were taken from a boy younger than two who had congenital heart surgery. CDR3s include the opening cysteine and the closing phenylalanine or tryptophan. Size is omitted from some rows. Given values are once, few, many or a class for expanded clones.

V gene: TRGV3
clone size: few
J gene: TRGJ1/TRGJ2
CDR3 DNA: TGTGCCACCTGGCGATCGTTGGATAAGAAACTCTTT
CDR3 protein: CATWRSLDKKLF

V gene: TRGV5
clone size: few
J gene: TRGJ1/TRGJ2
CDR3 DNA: TGTGCCACCTGGGACAGGCAAGGAGGGGATTATTATAAGAAACTCTTT
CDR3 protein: CATWDRQGGDYYKKLF

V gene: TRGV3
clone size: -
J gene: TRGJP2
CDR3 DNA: TGTGCCACCTGGGACAGGCGTAGTGATTGGATCAAGACGTTT
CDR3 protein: CATWDRRSDWIKTF

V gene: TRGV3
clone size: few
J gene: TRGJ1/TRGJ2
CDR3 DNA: TGTGCCACCTGGGACATCGGTGGTAAAAATAAGAAACTCTTT
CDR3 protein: CATWDIGGKNKKLF

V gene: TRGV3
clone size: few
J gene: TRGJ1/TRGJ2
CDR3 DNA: TGTGCCACCTGGGACCCCAAGAAGAAACTCTTT
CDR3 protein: CATWDPKKKLF

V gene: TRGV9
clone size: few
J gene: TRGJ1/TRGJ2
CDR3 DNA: TGTGCCTGGGGGGAGGACCAGAAGAAACTCTTT
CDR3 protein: CAWGEDQKKLF

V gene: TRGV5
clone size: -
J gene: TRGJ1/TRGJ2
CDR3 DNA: TGTGCCACCTGGGACAGGCGGGGATATGAGAAACTCTTT
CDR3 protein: CATWDRRGYEKLF

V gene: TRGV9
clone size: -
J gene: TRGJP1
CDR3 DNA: TGTGCCTTGTGGGAGGTGAATGGTTGGTTCAAGATATTT
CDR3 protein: CALWEVNGWFKIF

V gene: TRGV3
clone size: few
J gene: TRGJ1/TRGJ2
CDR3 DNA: TGTGCCACCTGGGACAGGCCTTGGGGATATTATAAGAAACTCTTT
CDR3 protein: CATWDRPWGYYKKLF

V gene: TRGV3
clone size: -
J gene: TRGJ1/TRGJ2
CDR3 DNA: TGTGCCACCTGGGACCGACCCGGGGTGCAGAAACTCTTT
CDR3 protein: CATWDRPGVQKLF

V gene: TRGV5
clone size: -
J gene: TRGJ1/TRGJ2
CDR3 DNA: TGTGCCACCTGGGACGGGGCTTATTATAAGAAACTCTTT
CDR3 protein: CATWDGAYYKKLF

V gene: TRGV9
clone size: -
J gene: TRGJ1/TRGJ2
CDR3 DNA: TGTGCCTTGTGGGAGTTCCGCGGGTTGCTCTTT
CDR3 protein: CALWEFRGLLF

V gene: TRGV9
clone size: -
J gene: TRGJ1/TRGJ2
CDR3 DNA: TGTGCCTTGTGGGAGGTGCATTATTATAAGAAACTCTTT
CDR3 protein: CALWEVHYYKKLF

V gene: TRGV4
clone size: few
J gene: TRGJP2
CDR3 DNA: TGTGCCACCTGGGATGGGCGATCAACTAGTAGTGATTGGATCAAGACGTTT
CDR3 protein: CATWDGRSTSSDWIKTF

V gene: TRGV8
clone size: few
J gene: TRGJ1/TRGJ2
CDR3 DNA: TGTGCCACCTGGGATAGGCCCAGGGCGAATTATTATAAGAAACTCTTT
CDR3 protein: CATWDRPRANYYKKLF

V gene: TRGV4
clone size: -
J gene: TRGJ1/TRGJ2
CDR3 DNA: TGTGCCACCTGGGAGGAAGGTTATTATAAGAAACTCTTT
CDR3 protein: CATWEEGYYKKLF

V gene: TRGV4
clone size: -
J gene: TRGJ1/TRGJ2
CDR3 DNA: TGTGCCACCTGGGATGGGCCGGGGTGTTATAAGAAACTCTTT
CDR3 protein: CATWDGPGCYKKLF

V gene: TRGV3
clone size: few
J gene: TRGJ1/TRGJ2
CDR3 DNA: TGTGCCACCTGGGACAGGCCGGAATTTCATAAGAAACTCTTT
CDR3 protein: CATWDRPEFHKKLF

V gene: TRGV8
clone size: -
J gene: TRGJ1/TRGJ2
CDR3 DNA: TGTGCCACCTGGGATTGGGATAAGAAACTCTTT
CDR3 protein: CATWDWDKKLF

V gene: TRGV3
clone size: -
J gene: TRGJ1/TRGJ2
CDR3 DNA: TGTGCCACCGGGGACCCCTATTATAAGAAACTCTTT
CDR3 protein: CATGDPYYKKLF

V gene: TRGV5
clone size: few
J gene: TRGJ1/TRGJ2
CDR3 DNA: TGTGCCACCTGGGACGCTAATTATTATAAGAAACTCTTT
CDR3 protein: CATWDANYYKKLF

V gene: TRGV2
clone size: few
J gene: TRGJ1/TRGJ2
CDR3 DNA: TGTGCCACCTGGGACAGGTATAATTATTATAAGAAACTCTTT
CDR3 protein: CATWDRYNYYKKLF

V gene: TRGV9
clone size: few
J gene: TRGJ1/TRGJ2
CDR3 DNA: TGTGCCTTGTGGGATGCCCCGAAGAAACTCTTT
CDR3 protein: CALWDAPKKLF

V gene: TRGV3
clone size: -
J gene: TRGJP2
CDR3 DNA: TGTGCCACCTGGGACCCAAACCTTAGTGATTGGATCAAGACGTTT
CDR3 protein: CATWDPNLSDWIKTF

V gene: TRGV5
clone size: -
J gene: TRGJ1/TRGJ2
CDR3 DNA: TGTGCCACCTGGTACCCGATTTATTATAAGAAACTCTTT
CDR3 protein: CATWYPIYYKKLF

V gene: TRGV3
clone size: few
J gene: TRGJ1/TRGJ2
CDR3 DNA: TGTGCCTTGCGGGATTATAAGAAACTCTTT
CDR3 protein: CALRDYKKLF

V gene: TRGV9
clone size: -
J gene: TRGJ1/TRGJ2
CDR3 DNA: TGTGCCTTGTGGGAGGTGCATTCGAATTATTATAAGAAACTCTTT
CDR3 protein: CALWEVHSNYYKKLF

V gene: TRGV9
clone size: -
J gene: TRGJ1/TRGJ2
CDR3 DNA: TGTGCCTTGTGGGGTGATTATTATAAGAAACTCTTT
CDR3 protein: CALWGDYYKKLF

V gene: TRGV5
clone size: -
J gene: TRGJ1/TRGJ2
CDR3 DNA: TGTGCCACCTGGTACGACGATAAGAAACTCTTT
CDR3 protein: CATWYDDKKLF

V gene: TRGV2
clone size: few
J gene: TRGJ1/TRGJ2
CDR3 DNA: TGTGCCACCTGGGATAGCCGAAAGAAACTCTTT
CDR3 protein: CATWDSRKKLF

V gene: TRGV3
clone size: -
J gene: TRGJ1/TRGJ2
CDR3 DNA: TGTGCCACCTGGGACCGGTATTATAAGAAACTCTTT
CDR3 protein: CATWDRYYKKLF

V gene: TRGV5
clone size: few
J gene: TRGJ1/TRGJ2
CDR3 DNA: TGTGCCACCTGGGACGTACACCTTTATTATAAGAAACTCTTT
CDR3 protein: CATWDVHLYYKKLF

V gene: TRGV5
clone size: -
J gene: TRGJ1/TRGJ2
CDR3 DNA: TGTGCCACCTGGGACAGGCCGACACGCAAGAAACTCTTT
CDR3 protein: CATWDRPTRKKLF

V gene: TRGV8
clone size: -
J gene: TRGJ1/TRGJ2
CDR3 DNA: TGTGCCACCTGGGTTGTGGATGAGAAACTCTTT
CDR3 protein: CATWVVDEKLF

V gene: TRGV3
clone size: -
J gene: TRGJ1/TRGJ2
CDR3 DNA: TGTGCCACCTGGGACCTGGGTTATTATTATAAGAAACTCTTT
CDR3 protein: CATWDLGYYYKKLF

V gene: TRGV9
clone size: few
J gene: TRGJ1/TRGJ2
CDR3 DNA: TGTGCCTTGTGGGAGGTGCGGGCGAAACTCTTT
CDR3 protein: CALWEVRAKLF

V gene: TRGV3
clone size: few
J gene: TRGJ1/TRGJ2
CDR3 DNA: TGTGCCACCTGGGACAGGCGATGCGGTTATAAGAAACTCTTT
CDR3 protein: CATWDRRCGYKKLF

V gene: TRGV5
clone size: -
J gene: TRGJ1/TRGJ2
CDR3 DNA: TGTGCCACCTGGGACAAGCCGGAGTGGGGGAAACTCTTT
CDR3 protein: CATWDKPEWGKLF

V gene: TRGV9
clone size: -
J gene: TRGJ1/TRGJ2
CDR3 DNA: TGTGCCTTGTGGGACCAACAAAGCGCTTATTATAAGAAACTCTTT
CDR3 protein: CALWDQQSAYYKKLF

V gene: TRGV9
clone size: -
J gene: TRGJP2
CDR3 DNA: TGTGCCTTGTGGGAGGCCCTGAGTAGTGATTGGATCAAGACGTTT
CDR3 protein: CALWEALSSDWIKTF

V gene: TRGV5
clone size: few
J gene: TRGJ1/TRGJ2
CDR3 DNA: TGTGCCACCTGGGACAGGCCTAAGAAACTCTTT
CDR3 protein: CATWDRPKKLF

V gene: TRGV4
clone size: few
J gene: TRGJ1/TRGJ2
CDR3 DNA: TGTGCCACCTGGGATAAGAAACTCTTT
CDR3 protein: CATWDKKLF

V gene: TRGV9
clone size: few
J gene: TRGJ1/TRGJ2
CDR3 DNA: TGTGCCTTGTGGGAGGCGCGGTATTATTATAAGAAACTCTTT
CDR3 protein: CALWEARYYYKKLF

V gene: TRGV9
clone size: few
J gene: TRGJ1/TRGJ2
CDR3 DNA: TGTGCCTTGTGGGAGCTTGAGCGGTATAAGAAACTCTTT
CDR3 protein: CALWELERYKKLF

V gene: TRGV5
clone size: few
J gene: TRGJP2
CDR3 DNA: TGTGCCACCTGGGACAGGCACCCGATGATCAAGACGTTT
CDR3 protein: CATWDRHPMIKTF

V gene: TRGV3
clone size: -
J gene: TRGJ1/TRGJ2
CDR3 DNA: TGTGCCACCTGGGAAAGGCTATATTATTATAAGAAACTCTTT
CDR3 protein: CATWERLYYYKKLF

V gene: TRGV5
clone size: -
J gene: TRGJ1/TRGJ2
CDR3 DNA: TGTGCCACCTGGGACGTCCCCCGTAATAAGAAACTCTTT
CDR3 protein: CATWDVPRNKKLF